This TCR beta chain came from a study of T-cell memory formation after mild COVID-19. Study-wide background: Largely donor-specific sequence clusters came from a couple of donors. Whole-study results and caveats: The authors left the SARS-CoV-2 specificity of second-wave clones peaking on day 37 unconfirmed. A balance of CD4 and CD8 characterized clones contracting day 15 to 85, whereas later expanders leaned CD4+.

A note on this clonotype: Its target is unknown.

Using its own MiXCR run on the 5' RACE reads, TCRdb lists one record per CDR3 protein. The sample contains more than 350,000 distinct CDR3 sequences, 15% to 20% of which appear only once. The CDR3 is 13 amino acids. V was pared by 1 base and J by 11 bases, with 4 bases of the junction left unmatched. CDR1 and CDR2 (germline): LGHDT, YNNKEL (reference sequence). The chain recombines TRBV3-1 with TRBJ1-1; 10 nucleotides agree with TRBD1. The sequencing sample was made of PBMCs or a T cell subset sorted from them (not recorded which). The sequence came from a man between 18 and 29 years old who had mild COVID-19 (a few samples of this study predate the infection). Cell type and time point are not known. CDR3 residues: CASSQGGTGDAFF. The CDR3 DNA reads as TGTGCCAGCAGCCAAGGTGGGACAGGGGACGCTTTCTTT.